This TCR beta chain derives from a study of control samples from healthy donors and cancer patients (dated by TCRdb to the early 2020s). Library prep was done by the immunoSEQ multiplex PCR assay. Here the immuneACCESS table is served through TCRdb, limited to in-frame sequences with V and J called. Missing clones are a known gap in these copies; in checked studies unresolved V genes cover under half, and the rest lacks a known reason. The sample yields tens of thousands of clones; about 94% were counted once. The ten largest clones add up to 20% to 30% of the sample. Points on this clone: The antigen it binds to is not known. Within one base of it there is no much larger clone, and no base qualities were kept.

There are 13 amino acids in the CDR3, from cysteine to phenylalanine inclusive. CDR3 DNA only is kept here, 39 bases in frame from base 1. From the germline V gene, CDR1 is ENHRY and CDR2 is SYGVKD. V is shortened by 3 bases, J by 0 bases, and the region joining them spans 5 bases. Recombination connected TRBV10-3 to TRBJ1-2, with the D gene not confidently named. The TCR was taken from a woman in her 50s with head and neck cancer. The sample comprised PBMCs. CDR3 sequence: CAISDNTNYGYTF. The DNA reads TGTGCCATCAGTGATAACACTAACTATGGCTACACCTTC.